Listed below are T cell receptor beta chains from one sample, sequenced in a study of T cell changes during pregnancy in multiple sclerosis. Clones were read by immunoSEQ multiplex PCR, and TCRdb kept only the in-frame ones, dropping some. Here the sample spans around 68,000 clones, less than 95% being singletons. Sample: peripheral blood, taken in the third trimester of pregnancy. Receptors were obtained from a female donor with multiple sclerosis, enrolled in a pregnancy study. Both conserved end residues are part of each CDR3. Each record gives: clone size, V gene, D gene, J gene, CDR3 DNA, CDR3 protein. A D gene is named only where the DNA matches it firmly. Size values are once, few and many counts, or a class for expanded clones, and some rows have none.

abundance: -
v_gene: TRBV7-9
d_gene: TRBD1
j_gene: TRBJ1-5
CDR3nt: TGTGCCAGCAGCTTAGCCTACCTCCCGGGACAGCACAATCAGCCCCAGCATTTT
CDR3aa: CASSLAYLPGQHNQPQHF

abundance: -
v_gene: TRBV29-1
d_gene: -
j_gene: TRBJ1-1
CDR3nt: TGCAGCGGACGTGGACAGATCGACACTGAAGCTTTCTTT
CDR3aa: CSGRGQIDTEAFF

abundance: once
v_gene: TRBV7-2
d_gene: TRBD1
j_gene: TRBJ1-3
CDR3nt: TGTGCCAGCAGCTTAGTTTGGACAGGGCGAAACACCATATATTTT
CDR3aa: CASSLVWTGRNTIYF

abundance: -
v_gene: TRBV6-5
d_gene: TRBD1
j_gene: TRBJ2-3
CDR3nt: TGTGCCAGCAGTTCCCCCCGGGACAGGGGAGGTGATACGCAGTATTTT
CDR3aa: CASSSPRDRGGDTQYF

abundance: -
v_gene: TRBV9
d_gene: -
j_gene: TRBJ1-1
CDR3nt: TGTGCCAGCAGCCAGAGGATGAACACTGAAGCTTTCTTT
CDR3aa: CASSQRMNTEAFF

abundance: -
v_gene: TRBV2
d_gene: TRBD1
j_gene: TRBJ1-2
CDR3nt: TGTGCCAGCAGTGATTTGAACAGGGGGATCGGCGGCTACACCTTC
CDR3aa: CASSDLNRGIGGYTF

abundance: -
v_gene: TRBV30
d_gene: -
j_gene: TRBJ1-3
CDR3nt: TGTGCCTGGAGTGTAAGTTTATATCGGTCCTCTGGAAACACCATATATTTT
CDR3aa: CAWSVSLYRSSGNTIYF

abundance: -
v_gene: TRBV13
d_gene: -
j_gene: TRBJ1-5
CDR3nt: TGTGCCAGCAGCTTCAGGGGTCAGCCCCAGCATTTT
CDR3aa: CASSFRGQPQHF

abundance: -
v_gene: TRBV6-5
d_gene: -
j_gene: TRBJ1-1
CDR3nt: TGTGCCAGCAGTTCCCGAACAGGGTTCACTGAAGCTTTCTTT
CDR3aa: CASSSRTGFTEAFF

abundance: -
v_gene: TRBV9
d_gene: TRBD1
j_gene: TRBJ1-1
CDR3nt: TGTGCCAGCAGCGTTAACAGGGGGCGGGACACTGAAGCTTTCTTT
CDR3aa: CASSVNRGRDTEAFF

abundance: few
v_gene: TRBV6-5
d_gene: TRBD2
j_gene: TRBJ2-5
CDR3nt: TGTGCCAGCAGTTTTGCGGGAGAAGAGACCCAGTACTTC
CDR3aa: CASSFAGEETQYF

abundance: -
v_gene: TRBV4-2
d_gene: TRBD2
j_gene: TRBJ2-5
CDR3nt: TGTGCCAGCAGCCTGGGACTAGCGGGGGGGCGGGCCTCGTACCAAGAGACCCAGTACTTC
CDR3aa: CASSLGLAGGRASYQETQYF

abundance: -
v_gene: TRBV4-1
d_gene: TRBD1
j_gene: TRBJ1-2
CDR3nt: TGCGCCAGCAGCCAAGATCAGGGGGCTAACTATGGCTACACCTTC
CDR3aa: CASSQDQGANYGYTF

abundance: -
v_gene: TRBV5-6
d_gene: -
j_gene: TRBJ2-7
CDR3nt: TGTGCCAGCAGCTTGGAACAGGGCTCCCCCTACGAGCAGTACTTC
CDR3aa: CASSLEQGSPYEQYF

abundance: once
v_gene: TRBV4-3
d_gene: -
j_gene: TRBJ1-1
CDR3nt: TGCGCCAGCAGTTCCACCAGGGGTTCCGAAGCTTTCTTT
CDR3aa: CASSSTRGSEAFF

abundance: once
v_gene: TRBV13
d_gene: -
j_gene: TRBJ2-5
CDR3nt: TGTGCCAGCAGCTTAAGGGAGATCGCTCAAGAGACCCAGTACTTC
CDR3aa: CASSLREIAQETQYF

abundance: -
v_gene: TRBV6-4
d_gene: -
j_gene: TRBJ2-1
CDR3nt: TGTGCCAGCAGCCTACTAGCTCTCGGTGAGCAGTTCTTC
CDR3aa: CASSLLALGEQFF

abundance: -
v_gene: TRBV9
d_gene: -
j_gene: TRBJ1-4
CDR3nt: TGTGCCAGCAGCGTAGGGCGGGGGCGAGAAGGTGAAAAACTGTTTTTT
CDR3aa: CASSVGRGREGEKLFF

abundance: few
v_gene: TRBV25-1
d_gene: -
j_gene: TRBJ1-2
CDR3nt: TGTGCCAGCATAGGCGCGGCTGGCTACACCTTC
CDR3aa: CASIGAAGYTF

abundance: -
v_gene: TRBV11-2
d_gene: TRBD1
j_gene: TRBJ2-1
CDR3nt: TGTGCCAGCAGCCCCGTGACAGGGGTTAAAGAGCAGTTCTTC
CDR3aa: CASSPVTGVKEQFF

abundance: -
v_gene: TRBV7-6
d_gene: -
j_gene: TRBJ1-1
CDR3nt: TGTGCCAGCAGCTTAGGGACAAACACTGAAGCTTTCTTT
CDR3aa: CASSLGTNTEAFF

abundance: -
v_gene: TRBV5-6
d_gene: TRBD1
j_gene: TRBJ2-1
CDR3nt: TGTGCCAGCAGCCCGGGACAGGGATGGAATGAGCAGTTCTTC
CDR3aa: CASSPGQGWNEQFF

abundance: few
v_gene: TRBV19
d_gene: TRBD1
j_gene: TRBJ2-4
CDR3nt: TGTGCCAGTAGCACAACCGGGACAGGGAAAAACATTCAGTACTTC
CDR3aa: CASSTTGTGKNIQYF

abundance: -
v_gene: TRBV18
d_gene: TRBD1
j_gene: TRBJ1-2
CDR3nt: TGTGCCAGCTCACCACCCTCGACAGGGGGGAACTATGGCTACACCTTC
CDR3aa: CASSPPSTGGNYGYTF

abundance: -
v_gene: TRBV4-2
d_gene: TRBD1
j_gene: TRBJ2-5
CDR3nt: TGTGCCAGCAGCCAGGATAGAGGGGGCGGAGAGACCCAGTACTTC
CDR3aa: CASSQDRGGGETQYF

abundance: -
v_gene: TRBV7-9
d_gene: -
j_gene: TRBJ2-7
CDR3nt: TGTGCCAGCAGCCCCACGGACAGCTCGGCCTACGAGCAGTACTTC
CDR3aa: CASSPTDSSAYEQYF

abundance: -
v_gene: TRBV6-1
d_gene: -
j_gene: TRBJ2-1
CDR3nt: TGTGCCAGCAGCGTGGGTTCCGGGGAGCAGTTCTTC
CDR3aa: CASSVGSGEQFF

abundance: few
v_gene: TRBV4-2
d_gene: TRBD2
j_gene: TRBJ2-1
CDR3nt: TGTGCCAGCAGCCAAGTACTCCCTAGCGGGGGGCTTAGCTCCTACAATGAGCAGTTCTTC
CDR3aa: CASSQVLPSGGLSSYNEQFF

abundance: -
v_gene: TRBV7-8
d_gene: TRBD1
j_gene: TRBJ2-7
CDR3nt: TGTGCCAGCAGCTCACTTCTCGGACAGGGGACCTACGAGCAGTACTTC
CDR3aa: CASSSLLGQGTYEQYF

abundance: -
v_gene: TRBV23-1
d_gene: TRBD2
j_gene: TRBJ2-7
CDR3nt: TGCGCCAGCAGTCAATATAGCGGGAGTGTCTACACCTCCTACGAGCAGTACTTC
CDR3aa: CASSQYSGSVYTSYEQYF

abundance: -
v_gene: TRBV7-8
d_gene: -
j_gene: TRBJ1-1
CDR3nt: TGTGCCAGCAGCCTGGCGGGCAGGGAAGCTTTCTTT
CDR3aa: CASSLAGREAFF

abundance: -
v_gene: TRBV5-1
d_gene: -
j_gene: TRBJ2-2
CDR3nt: TGCGCCAGCAGCTTGGCGACTCTAGCCGAGACCGGGGAGCTGTTTTTT
CDR3aa: CASSLATLAETGELFF

abundance: -
v_gene: TRBV2
d_gene: TRBD2
j_gene: TRBJ2-6
CDR3nt: TGTGCCAGCCGGCCAGCGGGAGGAACTGGGGCCAACGTCCTGACTTTC
CDR3aa: CASRPAGGTGANVLTF

abundance: -
v_gene: TRBV30
d_gene: TRBD1
j_gene: TRBJ1-4
CDR3nt: TGTGCCTGGAGTGGGGGGACAGGAAATGAAAAACTGTTTTTT
CDR3aa: CAWSGGTGNEKLFF

abundance: -
v_gene: TRBV4-3
d_gene: TRBD1
j_gene: TRBJ1-5
CDR3nt: TGCGCCAGCAGCCAAGATATACAGGGGGGATTCTATCAGCCCCAGCATTTT
CDR3aa: CASSQDIQGGFYQPQHF

abundance: -
v_gene: TRBV25-1
d_gene: -
j_gene: TRBJ2-7
CDR3nt: -
CDR3aa: CASSTSGGYEQYF

abundance: -
v_gene: TRBV30
d_gene: -
j_gene: TRBJ2-1
CDR3nt: TGTGCCTGGAGCCAGGGGATGAGCTCCTACAATGAGCAGTTCTTC
CDR3aa: CAWSQGMSSYNEQFF

abundance: -
v_gene: TRBV7-2
d_gene: -
j_gene: TRBJ1-4
CDR3nt: TGTGCCAGCAGCCGTCTGTACAGGTGGGATGAAAAACTGTTTTTT
CDR3aa: CASSRLYRWDEKLFF

abundance: -
v_gene: TRBV6-5
d_gene: -
j_gene: TRBJ1-2
CDR3nt: TGTGCCAGCAGTTACTCGAGGGTGCACTATGGCTACACCTTC
CDR3aa: CASSYSRVHYGYTF

abundance: -
v_gene: TRBV29-1
d_gene: TRBD1
j_gene: TRBJ1-2
CDR3nt: TGCAGCGTCCTATCAGGGGGCGCCTATGGCTACACCTTC
CDR3aa: CSVLSGGAYGYTF

abundance: -
v_gene: TRBV7-9
d_gene: -
j_gene: TRBJ2-7
CDR3nt: TGTGCCAGCAGATCCGGGTTTGGGGGCTTACGCGAGCAGTACTTC
CDR3aa: CASRSGFGGLREQYF

abundance: -
v_gene: TRBV4-2
d_gene: TRBD2
j_gene: TRBJ2-7
CDR3nt: TGTGCCAGCAGCCAAGCTCATGGACTAGCCAGCGAGCAGTACTTC
CDR3aa: CASSQAHGLASEQYF

abundance: medium-sized
v_gene: TRBV29-1
d_gene: TRBD1
j_gene: TRBJ1-1
CDR3nt: TGCAGCGCTCTGGGCGGGACAGGGTGGTTGAACACTGAAGCTTTCTTT
CDR3aa: CSALGGTGWLNTEAFF

abundance: -
v_gene: TRBV30
d_gene: -
j_gene: TRBJ1-1
CDR3nt: TGTGCCTGGAGTAAAACAGAAGCTTTCTTT
CDR3aa: CAWSKTEAFF

abundance: -
v_gene: TRBV10-2
d_gene: TRBD2
j_gene: TRBJ2-5
CDR3nt: TGCGCCAGCAGTGTTACTAGCGGACAAGAGACCCAGTACTTC
CDR3aa: CASSVTSGQETQYF

abundance: once
v_gene: TRBV5-1
d_gene: TRBD1
j_gene: TRBJ1-5
CDR3nt: TGCGCCAGCAGCTTGGTAACCCAACGGACAGGGGGTGGTCAGCCCCAGCATTTT
CDR3aa: CASSLVTQRTGGGQPQHF

abundance: -
v_gene: TRBV4-3
d_gene: -
j_gene: TRBJ2-3
CDR3nt: TGCGCCAGCAGCCAGGAGGGTATGGCGACAGATACGCAGTATTTT
CDR3aa: CASSQEGMATDTQYF

abundance: -
v_gene: TRBV30
d_gene: TRBD2
j_gene: TRBJ2-3
CDR3nt: TGTGCCTGGAGTCAGCTAGCGGGGGGCACATTTAGCACAGATACGCAGTATTTT
CDR3aa: CAWSQLAGGTFSTDTQYF

abundance: -
v_gene: TRBV6-1
d_gene: TRBD2
j_gene: TRBJ2-7
CDR3nt: TGTGCCAGCAGTGAATTCCTAGCGGGGGGGATAAACGAGCAGTACTTC
CDR3aa: CASSEFLAGGINEQYF

abundance: -
v_gene: TRBV7-9
d_gene: TRBD1
j_gene: TRBJ1-3
CDR3nt: TGTGCCAGCAGCTCCGACAGGGTAGGAAACACCATATATTTT
CDR3aa: CASSSDRVGNTIYF

abundance: -
v_gene: TRBV18
d_gene: -
j_gene: TRBJ2-1
CDR3nt: TGTGCCAGCTCACCGGAGAGAACCTACAATGAGCAGTTCTTC
CDR3aa: CASSPERTYNEQFF

abundance: -
v_gene: TRBV7-6
d_gene: -
j_gene: TRBJ1-4
CDR3nt: TGTGCCAGCAGCCCGGAGCCTCTTGAAAAACTGTTTTTT
CDR3aa: CASSPEPLEKLFF

abundance: few
v_gene: TRBV25-1
d_gene: -
j_gene: TRBJ1-3
CDR3nt: TGTGCCAGCAGTGATTCTTCAAACACCATATATTTT
CDR3aa: CASSDSSNTIYF

abundance: -
v_gene: TRBV12-5
d_gene: TRBD1
j_gene: TRBJ1-2
CDR3nt: TGTGCTAGTGGTCCAGGACAGGGGGCCGGCTATGGCTACACCTTC
CDR3aa: CASGPGQGAGYGYTF